This T cell receptor (beta chain) was found in a study of blood T cell repertoires in COVID-19 (dated by TCRdb to 2019 to 2021). The study in broad terms: Samples from collaborators originated in the United States, Italy and Spain and spanned both the acute and convalescent phases of COVID-19. The prospective study material was composed of cDNA or gDNA derived from T cells, B-cell-depleted T cells, or PBMCs. The dataset comprised deeply sampled blood TCRbeta repertoires from subjects exposed to, actively infected with, or recovered from COVID-19. A freely available public database, intended as a resource for researchers studying the immune response to SARS-CoV-2, is where the repertoires were released. Samples were obtained from the ongoing ImmuneRACE study (first 160 participants) and from 1,254 subjects provided by 6 global collaborators. Nearly every sample came with metadata listing a de-identified subject ID, COVID-19 status, age in years and sex. Where available, HLA class I and class II types were taken from metadata supplied by the sample provider and were not determined by assay-based typing. The research as a whole found: The amount of clinical and demographic metadata varied by source and participant and was provided uncurated.

Notes on this clone: Its cognate antigen has yet to be identified. No base-level quality is on record; no much larger clone is a single base apart.

Reading the germline V gene gives CDR1 SGHVS and CDR2 FNYEAQ. The CDR3 spans 18 residues, from the cysteine through the phenylalanine. Solely the CDR3 DNA is kept, with 54 bases framed from the first base. The germline V end is reduced by 1 base and the J end by 6 bases; junction bases left unmatched: 17. TCRbeta CDR3 regions were amplified from genomic DNA using the immunoSEQ Assay, a bias-controlled multiplex PCR. The published analysis was carried out like this. Within the assay, amplification of reference gene primers was used to estimate how many nucleated cells each sample contained. To quantify the absolute abundance of each unique TCRbeta CDR3 rearrangement, sequence reads were collapsed and filtered. Productive Simpson clonality was computed per sample as the square root of Simpson's diversity index over productive rearrangements. This immuneACCESS table, as held by TCRdb, lists in-frame sequences with V and J called but not all clones. Of the missing ones, under half trace to an unresolved V gene in checked studies; the others have no known cause. V and J calls and clone size are those listed in that table; D and trimming were worked out from the DNA. The sample table contains about 410,000 clones; only one count was recorded for 89% of them. Of the sample, 1.5% to 2% is held by the ten largest clones.

Participants in the prospective study were aged roughly 18 to 95 years, lived in about two dozen United States geographic areas, and enrolled through a virtual design. To assign participants to cohorts, the prospective study relied on clinical history that participants themselves reported in a screening survey and a study questionnaire. Recovered participants in ImmuneRACE Cohort 3 were defined by two consecutive negative NP/OP PCR tests, clearance by a healthcare professional, or resolution of symptoms. Mobile phlebotomists in the prospective study collected whole blood, serum and a nasopharyngeal or oropharyngeal swab from every participant. Participants in the prospective study had the option to provide additional blood draws and questionnaires over a roughly two-month period. Before DNA extraction, blood samples from the prospective study were shipped at room temperature or frozen.

The sequenced sample was PBMCs or T cells enriched from blood (not recorded which). The sequence was collected from a woman in her twenties or thirties who had recovered from COVID-19. Rearrangement joined TRBV7-6 to TRBJ1-2; the junction holds 7 bases that match TRBD1. The CDR3 is CASSLVPAEGTAADGYTF. The DNA sequence follows: TGTGCCAGCAGCTTAGTCCCCGCAGAAGGGACAGCCGCGGATGGCTACACCTTC. Extended through the reference TRBV7-6 and TRBJ1-2 proteins, this CDR3 yields the full variable domain: GAGVSQSPRYKVTKRGQDVALRCDPISGHVSLYWYRQALGQGPEFLTYFNYEAQQDKSGLPNDRFSAERPEGSISTLTIQRTEQRDSAMYRCASSLVPAEGTAADGYTFGSGTRLTVV.